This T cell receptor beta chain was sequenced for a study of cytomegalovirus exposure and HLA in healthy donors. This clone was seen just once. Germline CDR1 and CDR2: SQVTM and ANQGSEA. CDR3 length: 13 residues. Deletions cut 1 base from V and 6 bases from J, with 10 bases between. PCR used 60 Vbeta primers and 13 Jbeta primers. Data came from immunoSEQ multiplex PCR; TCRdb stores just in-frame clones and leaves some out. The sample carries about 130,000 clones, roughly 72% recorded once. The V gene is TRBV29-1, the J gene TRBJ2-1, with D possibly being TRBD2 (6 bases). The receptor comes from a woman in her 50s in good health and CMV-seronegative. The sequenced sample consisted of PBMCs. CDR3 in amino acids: CSVEGLSGNEQFF. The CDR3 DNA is TGCAGCGTTGAAGGACTTAGCGGCAATGAGCAGTTCTTC.